A single sample gave rise to the 21 T cell receptor beta chains below, sequenced in a study of tumor-infiltrating lymphocytes in primary liver carcinoma. DNA and RNA were both co-extracted from approximately 20-30 mg of bulk tissue that had not been sorted. Production of TCR beta cDNA used 500 ng total RNA together with a constant-region primer. What produced the TCR beta libraries was three nested multiplex PCR rounds using slightly modified ARM-PCR. A C-beta reverse primer was combined with TRBV1-TRBV30 forward primers in the first two PCR rounds, and each round had around 11 cycles. TCRdb re-called the multiplex PCR reads with MiXCR, one entry per CDR3 protein. The profile shows approximately 110,000 distinct CDR3 sequences, roughly 80% of them singletons. The sample consisted of liver tumor tissue from sampling region 3. Documented subset: tumor region T3, left-lateral pole. These receptors were taken from a man between 35 and 55 years old with primary liver carcinoma and hepatitis B virus infection.

Concerning this clonotype: Germline is not matched at one junction end, which may reflect a read error. The chain joins TRBV11-2 to TRBJ2-6; D might be TRBD2 (5 bases). The CDR3 spans 15 residues. Per the germline V gene, CDR1 is SGHAT and CDR2 is FQNNGV. CDR3 sequence: CAAQRPRSEANILTF. CDR3 in DNA: TGTGCCGCCCAGCGGCCGCGCTCTGAGGCCAACATCCTAACTTTC. The whole variable domain, remainder taken from reference TRBV11-2 and TRBJ2-6, is EAGVAQSPRYKIIEKRQSVAFWCNPISGHATLYWYQQILGQGPKLLIQFQNNGVVDDSQLPKDRFSAERLKGVDSTLKIQPAKLEDSAVYLCAAQRPRSEANILTFGAGSRLTVL.

J is TRBJ2-2 and V is TRBV28, with D perhaps matching TRBD2 (5 bases). V lost 5 bases to trimming and J lost 6 bases, with 31 bases between them. In germline, CDR1 is MDHEN, CDR2 SYDVKM. The CDR3 is made up of 20 amino acids. The CDR3 protein is CASSPGVGISGSSHSGELFF. In nucleotides, the CDR3 is TGTGCCAGCAGTCCAGGCGTGGGGATATCTGGGAGTAGCCATTCCGGGGAGCTGTTTTTT.

Remarks on this clonotype: At one of its ends the junction is not consistent with the germline gene, which may arise from a read error. The rearrangement links TRBV5-6 to TRBJ2-1, with TRBD2 identical over 11 bases. Germline CDR1 reads SGHDT; CDR2 reads YYEEEE. This CDR3 region has 17 residues. CDR3 loop: CASSLAVRLAGINEHFF. The CDR3 DNA is TGTGCCAGCAGCTTGGCTGTTCGACTAGCGGGAATTAATGAGCATTTCTTC.

Of note for this clonotype: An end of the junction differs from the germline gene, which may be a read error. The J gene is TRBJ2-7, the V gene TRBV4-3; D is unclear. Germline CDR1 and CDR2: LGHNA and YSLEER. This CDR3 comprises 13 residues. CDR3 coding DNA: TGCGCCAGCCGCCAAGATCTGCCCTACGTACAGTACTTC. Its protein product is CASRQDLPYVQYF.

This clonotype was seen only a few times. One base away lies a much larger clone, so this may be a sequencing read error. The V and J genes are TRBV7-9 and TRBJ1-4, with 10 bases fitting TRBD1. Germline CDR1 SEHNR, CDR2 FQNEAQ (reference sequence). V trimming: 7 bases; J trimming: 8 bases; junction bases outside the gene matches: 4. The CDR3 spans 13 residues. CDR3 protein: CASTRTGGEKLFF. The CDR3 nucleotides are TGTGCCAGCACGCGGACAGGGGGGGAAAAACTGTTTTTT.

The chain uses TRBV11-2 and TRBJ2-7; D uncertain. V was clipped by 8 bases and J by 8 bases, with 25 bases between them. CDR3 length: 15 residues. Per the germline V gene, CDR1 is SGHAT and CDR2 is FQNNGV. The CDR3 loop reads CASFSGRLYARKQYF. In DNA form, the CDR3 reads TGTGCCAGCTTCTCCGGACGGCTTTACGCGCGCAAGCAGTACTTC.

A remark on this clonotype: This CDR3 is missing its conserved last phenylalanine or tryptophan, likely due to a read error. The rearrangement uses TRBV6-5 and TRBJ2-6; D gene uncertain. This CDR3 comprises 17 residues. Per the germline V gene, CDR1 is MNHEY and CDR2 is SVGAGI. Written as DNA, the CDR3 is TGTGCCAGCAGTTTGGGTTCTGGATCCTCTGGCGCCAACGTCCTGACTTCC. Protein product: CASSLGSGSSGANVLTS.

As for this clonotype: The junction and the germline gene differ at one end; a read error may be behind it. The chain couples TRBV11-2 to TRBJ2-7; no clear D gene. The length of the CDR3 is 14 residues. Germline V CDR1 and CDR2: SGHAT, FQNNGV. The CDR3 protein is CASGLDGVAYEAYF. DNA for the CDR3: TGTGCCAGCGGCTTAGATGGAGTTGCCTACGAGGCGTACTTC.

A note on this clonotype: It is unclear where the CDR3 begins or ends on the DNA, so no DNA is shown, and the CDR3 is as TCRdb lists it. J is TRBJ2-7 and V is TRBV29-1; the D call of TRBD1 is as the table states it, not checked on the DNA. The CDR3 is 13 amino acids long, termini counted. The germline CDR1 and CDR2 sequences are SQVTM and ANQGSEA. CDR3 protein: CSVGQGAIEERYF.

Remarks on this clonotype: A read error may account for a junction end that differs from germline. The J gene is TRBJ2-3, the V gene TRBV11-2; no reliable D call. CDR3 length: 16 residues. Looked up from germline, CDR1 is SGHAT and CDR2 is FQNNGV. The CDR3 DNA reads as TGTGCCAGCAGCTTAGTAGTTGGACGGGCGACAAATACGCAGTACTTT. Translated, it gives CASSLVVGRATNTQYF.

In regard to this clonotype: Here the CDR3 omits its conserved ending phenylalanine or tryptophan, so a read error is the likely source. The chain has TRBV30 and TRBJ1-6, with D possibly being TRBD1 (5 bases). The V gene lost 3 bases and the J gene lost 10 bases, with 13 bases spanning the gap. CDR1 and CDR2 from the germline V gene are GTSNPN and SVGIG (reference sequence). CDR3 size: 13 residues. The CDR3 protein is CAWSARGVSPLHL. DNA of the CDR3: TGTGCCTGGAGCGCGCGGGGGGTATCACCCCTCCACTTG.

Comment on this clonotype: Without the conserved terminal phenylalanine or tryptophan, this CDR3 likely stems from a read error. The chain carries TRBV11-2 and TRBJ2-3; D call uncertain. CDR1 is SGHAT and CDR2 is FQNNGV in the germline V gene. The CDR3 sequence is 17 residues long. V was cut by 5 bases and J by 4 bases, with 22 bases left in between. Here the CDR3 reads CASSPPFGRTNPDTQYP. The CDR3 DNA reads TGTGCCAGCAGCCCGCCCTTTGGACGTACCAATCCAGATACGCAGTATCCT.

About this clonotype itself: The junction and the germline gene differ at one end; a read error may be behind it. This chain joins TRBV6-2 or TRBV6-3 and TRBJ1-1, with D possibly TRBD1 on 6 matching bases. The CDR3 length is 14 residues. Germline lookup yields CDR1 MNHEY and CDR2 SVGEGT. CDR3 sequence (DNA): TGTGCCAATCGGCGAGGGGGGATGAATACTGAAGCCTTCTTT. Translating gives CANRRGGMNTEAFF.

Comments on this clonotype: One base away lies a much larger clone, so this may be a sequencing read error. The chain links TRBV7-9 to TRBJ2-3; possibly TRBD2 for D (5 bases). The length of the CDR3 is 14 residues. V gave up 5 bases and J gave up 4 bases, with 13 bases separating them. CDR1 is SEHNR and CDR2 is FQNEAQ in the germline V gene (reference sequence). CDR3 coding DNA: TGTGCCAGCAGCCTCCCCGGAGGCGCAGATACGCAGTATTTT. It encodes CASSLPGGADTQYF.

This clonotype appeared a single time. The junction differs from germline at one of its ends, possibly a read error. The chain is built from TRBV4-2 and TRBJ2-2; 10 bases map to TRBD2. CDR1 is LGHNA and CDR2 is YNFKEQ in the germline V gene. The CDR3 extends over 17 amino acids. The CDR3 here is CASSQGGLAGDFWELLF. The CDR3 DNA sequence: TGTGCCAGCAGTCAAGGGGGCCTAGCGGGAGATTTCTGGGAGCTGTTATTT.

In the case of this clonotype: Being one base from a much bigger clone, this may be a read error. No conserved phenylalanine or tryptophan is present at the end of the CDR3, so a read error is the likely explanation. The chain has TRBV5-1 and TRBJ2-7, with 7 bases lining up with TRBD2. In germline, CDR1 is SGHRS, CDR2 YFSETQ. V lost 0 bases and J lost 2; bases outside the gene matches: 8. This CDR3 region has 16 residues. The chain's CDR3 is CASSLGSTSAAYEQYL. The CDR3 DNA is TGCGCCAGCAGCTTGGGATCTACTAGCGCGGCCTACGAGCAGTACCTC.

In its sample, this clonotype was seen a few times. A much larger clone sits a single nucleotide away, making a read error possible. The gene calls are TRBV5-1 and TRBJ1-1; the D is unclear. CDR3 length equals 16 residues. Between the trimmed V and J ends, which lost 7 bases and 0 bases, there was a span of 19 bases. Germline assignment: CDR1 SGHRS and CDR2 YFSETQ. CDR3 in DNA: TGCGCCAGCGCGCATGGGCTCGCGCTCATGAACACTGAAGCTTTCTTT. This sequence encodes CASAHGLALMNTEAFF. Using reference TRBV5-1 and TRBJ1-1 for the parts outside the CDR3, the full variable domain is KAGVTQTPRYLIKTRGQQVTLSCSPISGHRSVSWYQQTPGQGLQFLFEYFSETQRNKGNFPGRFSGRQFSNSRSEMNVSTLELGDSALYLCASAHGLALMNTEAFFGQGTRLTVV.

A single count supports this clonotype. This is likely a read error, given that the CDR3 carries no conserved phenylalanine or tryptophan at its end. The rearrangement links TRBV6-2 or TRBV6-3 to TRBJ2-2, with 10 bases matching TRBD1. Germline-derived CDR1 and CDR2 are MNHEY and SVGEGT. V shed 7 bases, J shed 10 bases, and the junction held 6 bases outside the gene matches. The CDR3 has 13 amino acids. The CDR3 reads CASMDRGGVELFI. CDR3 sequence (DNA): TGTGCCAGCATGGACAGGGGGGGCGTGGAGCTGTTTATT.

J is TRBJ2-7 and V is TRBV5-4; tentatively, D is TRBD2 (5 bases). The DNA end is more similar to TRBJ2-1, so the J call may be wrong. CDR3 length: 14 amino acids. The germline CDR1 and CDR2 sequences are SGHNT and YYREEE (reference sequence). The CDR3 loop reads CASSEADWAPEQFF. The CDR3 bases are TGTGCCAGCAGCGAGGCGGACTGGGCTCCCGAGCAGTTCTTC.

Note on this clonotype: The conserved closing phenylalanine or tryptophan is absent in this CDR3, likely reflecting a read error. Because the CDR3's place on the DNA is in doubt, the DNA is left out and the CDR3 is given as listed by TCRdb. The chain combines TRBV28 with TRBJ2-7. The CDR3 numbers 14 amino acids, ends counted. Germline V gene lookup returns CDR1 MDHEN and CDR2 SYDVKM. The CDR3 sequence: CASSPQADQRVEYL.

Concerning this clonotype itself: The CDR3 end shows no conserved phenylalanine or tryptophan, and so a read error is likely. It is unclear where the CDR3 begins or ends on the DNA, so no DNA is shown, and the CDR3 is as TCRdb lists it. The chain employs TRBV6-5 and TRBJ2-2; the table calls TRBD1, which could not be checked here. Ends included, the CDR3 has 18 residues. The germline CDR1 and CDR2 sequences are MNHEY and SVGAGI. The CDR3 sequence: CASSRRPPTGANTGELSY.